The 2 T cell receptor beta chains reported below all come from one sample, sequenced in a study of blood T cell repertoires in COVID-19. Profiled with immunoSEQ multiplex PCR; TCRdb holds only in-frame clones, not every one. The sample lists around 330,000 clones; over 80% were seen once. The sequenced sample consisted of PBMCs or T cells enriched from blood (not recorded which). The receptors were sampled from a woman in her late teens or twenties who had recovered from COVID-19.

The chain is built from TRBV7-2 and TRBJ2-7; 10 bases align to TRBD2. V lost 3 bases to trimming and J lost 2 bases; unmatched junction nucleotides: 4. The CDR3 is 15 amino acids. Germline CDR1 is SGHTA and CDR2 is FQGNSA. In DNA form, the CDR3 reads TGTGCCAGCAGCTTGACTAGCGGGCCCACCTACGAGCAGTACTTC. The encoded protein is CASSLTSGPTYEQYF.

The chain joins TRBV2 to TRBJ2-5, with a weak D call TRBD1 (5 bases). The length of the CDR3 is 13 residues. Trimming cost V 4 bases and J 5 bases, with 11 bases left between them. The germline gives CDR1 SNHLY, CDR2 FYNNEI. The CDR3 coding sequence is TGTGCCAGCAGTGCCAGGGCCGGGGAGACCCAGTACTTC. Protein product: CASSARAGETQYF.